This TCR beta chain was sequenced for a study of shared clonotypes between healthy human individuals. The CDR3 consists of 16 residues. The V gene end was trimmed by 0 bases and the J gene end by 3 bases; junction bases not matched to a gene: 3. The germline V gene has CDR1 LGHNA and CDR2 YSLEER. To note about this clone: The same CDR3 arises from other DNA sequences in this sample as well.

The authors split each subset's genomic DNA evenly across several immunoSEQ plates. Per the authors' pipeline: From ImmunoSEQ came sequences covering only the junction and carrying no quality scores, so filtering differed. Sequencing used immunoSEQ multiplex PCR; TCRdb keeps in-frame clones, though not all of them. The V and J calls and clone size were taken over from that table, and D and trimming were inferred from the DNA. The sample consists of some 2,000,000 clones, about 95% of them appearing once. CD8 cells classed as naive were CD45RO-negative and positively selected for CCR7, excluding terminally differentiated effector memory CD45RA+ cells. The study enrolled healthy HIV-negative adults without recent acute infections or vaccinations as donors.

The source material was naive CD8+ T cells sorted from blood. This clonotype originated in a young man in good health. The V and J genes are TRBV4-3 and TRBJ2-1; TRBD2 matches at 9 bases. CDR3 DNA: TGCGCCAGCAGCCAAGATCTTAGCGGGAGCTACAATGAGCAGTTCTTC. It translates to CASSQDLSGSYNEQFF.